This TCR beta chain was profiled in a study of T cell responses to AZD1222 COVID-19 vaccine. Overall study results and limits: There were vaccine-associated CD4 TCRs across spike, dominant at 160-218 and 743-854. Epitopes outside B.1.351 and B.1.1.7 mutated regions reportedly drew nearly half of spike TCRs. Once two AZD1222 doses were given, Spike-specific TCR breadth and depth went up.

Profiled with immunoSEQ multiplex PCR; TCRdb holds only in-frame clones, not every one. The top ten clones hold roughly 20% of a sample with tens of thousands of clones, 65% to 80% of them seen once. V was clipped by 0 bases and J by 5 bases, with 13 bases between them. This CDR3 is 15 amino acids long. CDR1 and CDR2 (germline): MNHEY, SVGAGI. In the case of this clone: The antigen remains unidentified.

This chain joins TRBV6-5 and TRBJ2-5, with D possibly matching TRBD2 (7 bases). The origin of this receptor is an adult in good health. This specimen consisted of peripheral blood, obtained on day 0 of MenACWY control vaccination. The CDR3 region is CASSYSTGGWETQYF. The CDR3 DNA follows: TGTGCCAGCAGTTACTCTACGGGGGGCTGGGAGACCCAGTACTTC.